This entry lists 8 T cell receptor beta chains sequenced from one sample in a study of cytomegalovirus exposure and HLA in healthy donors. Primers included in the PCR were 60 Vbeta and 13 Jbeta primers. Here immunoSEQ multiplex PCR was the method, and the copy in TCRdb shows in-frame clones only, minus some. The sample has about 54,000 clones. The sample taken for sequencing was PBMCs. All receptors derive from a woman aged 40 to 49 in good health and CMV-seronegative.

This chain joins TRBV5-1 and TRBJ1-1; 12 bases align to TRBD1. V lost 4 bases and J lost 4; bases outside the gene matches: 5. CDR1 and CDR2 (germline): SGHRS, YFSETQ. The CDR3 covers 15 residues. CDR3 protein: CASSGTGGASTEAFF. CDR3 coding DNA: TGCGCCAGCAGCGGGACAGGGGGCGCGAGCACTGAAGCTTTCTTT.

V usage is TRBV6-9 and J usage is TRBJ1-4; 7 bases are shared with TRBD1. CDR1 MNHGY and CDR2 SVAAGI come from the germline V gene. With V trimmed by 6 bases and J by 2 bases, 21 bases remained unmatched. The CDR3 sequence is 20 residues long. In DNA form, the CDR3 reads TGTGCCAGCAGGCGACAGGGCCCCATCACAGGGTATAAGACTAATGAAAAACTGTTTTTT. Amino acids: CASRRQGPITGYKTNEKLFF.

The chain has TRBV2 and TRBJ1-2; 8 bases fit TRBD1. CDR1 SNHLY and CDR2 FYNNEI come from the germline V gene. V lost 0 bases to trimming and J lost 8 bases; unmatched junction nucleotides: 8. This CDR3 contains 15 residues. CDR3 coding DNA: TGTGCCAGCAGTGAAGCGAGACAGGGGCATCGGGGCTACACCTTC. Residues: CASSEARQGHRGYTF.

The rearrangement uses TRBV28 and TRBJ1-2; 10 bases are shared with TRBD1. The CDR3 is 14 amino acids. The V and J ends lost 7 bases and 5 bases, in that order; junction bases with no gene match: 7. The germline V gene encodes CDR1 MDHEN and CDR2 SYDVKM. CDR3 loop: CASTHEGQGYGYTF. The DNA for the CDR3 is TGTGCCAGCACCCATGAGGGACAGGGGTATGGCTACACCTTC.

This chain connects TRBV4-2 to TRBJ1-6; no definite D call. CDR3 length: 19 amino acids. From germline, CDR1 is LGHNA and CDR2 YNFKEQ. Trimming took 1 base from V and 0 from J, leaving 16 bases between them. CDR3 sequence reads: CASSQALGSPSSYNSPLHF. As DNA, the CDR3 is TGTGCCAGCAGCCAAGCGCTAGGATCTCCCAGCTCCTATAATTCACCCCTCCACTTT.

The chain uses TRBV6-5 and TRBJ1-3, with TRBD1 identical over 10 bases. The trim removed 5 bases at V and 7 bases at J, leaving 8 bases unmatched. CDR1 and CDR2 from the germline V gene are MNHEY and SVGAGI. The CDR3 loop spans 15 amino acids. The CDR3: CASSPPGQGQNTIYF. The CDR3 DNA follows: TGTGCCAGCAGTCCACCGGGACAGGGGCAGAACACCATATATTTT.

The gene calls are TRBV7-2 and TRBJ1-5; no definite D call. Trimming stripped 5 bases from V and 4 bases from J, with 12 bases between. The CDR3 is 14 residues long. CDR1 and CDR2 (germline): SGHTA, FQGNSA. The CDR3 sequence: CASSRPDTNQPQHF. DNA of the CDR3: TGTGCCAGCAGCCGACCTGACACAAATCAGCCCCAGCATTTT. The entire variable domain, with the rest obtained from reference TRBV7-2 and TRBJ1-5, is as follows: GAGVSQSPSNKVTEKGKDVELRCDPISGHTALYWYRQSLGQGLEFLIYFQGNSAPDKSGLPSDRFSAERTGGSVSTLTIQRTQQEDSAVYLCASSRPDTNQPQHFGDGTRLSIL.

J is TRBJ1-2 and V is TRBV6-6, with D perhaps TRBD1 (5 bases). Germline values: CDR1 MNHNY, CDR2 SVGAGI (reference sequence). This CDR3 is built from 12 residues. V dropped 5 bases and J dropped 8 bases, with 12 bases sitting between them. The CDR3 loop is CASSRDFQGYTF. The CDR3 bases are TGTGCCAGCAGTCGGGACTTCCAGGGCTACACCTTC.